This T cell receptor beta chain stems from a study of shared clonotypes between healthy human individuals. The study's findings and limits: Since donors were few, the genetic and exposure-history diversity represented was limited.

Measured with immunoSEQ multiplex PCR; TCRdb has only the in-frame clones, and not every one. The sample carries about 87,000 clones, 40% to 55% recorded once. Trimming cost V 4 bases and J 4 bases; bases outside gene matches: 1. CDR1 SGHAT and CDR2 FQNNGV come from the germline V gene. CDR3 length equals 12 residues. On this clone: Its specificity is not known.

The gene calls are TRBV11-2 and TRBJ2-7, with 7 nucleotides matching TRBD2. Sequencing was performed on PBMCs. The sequence was obtained from a woman in her thirties or forties in good health. Some clones in this sample may be carry-over from other donors' samples. In nucleotides, the CDR3 is TGTGCCAGCAGCTGGGGGGGGTACGAGCAGTACTTC. It translates to CASSWGGYEQYF.